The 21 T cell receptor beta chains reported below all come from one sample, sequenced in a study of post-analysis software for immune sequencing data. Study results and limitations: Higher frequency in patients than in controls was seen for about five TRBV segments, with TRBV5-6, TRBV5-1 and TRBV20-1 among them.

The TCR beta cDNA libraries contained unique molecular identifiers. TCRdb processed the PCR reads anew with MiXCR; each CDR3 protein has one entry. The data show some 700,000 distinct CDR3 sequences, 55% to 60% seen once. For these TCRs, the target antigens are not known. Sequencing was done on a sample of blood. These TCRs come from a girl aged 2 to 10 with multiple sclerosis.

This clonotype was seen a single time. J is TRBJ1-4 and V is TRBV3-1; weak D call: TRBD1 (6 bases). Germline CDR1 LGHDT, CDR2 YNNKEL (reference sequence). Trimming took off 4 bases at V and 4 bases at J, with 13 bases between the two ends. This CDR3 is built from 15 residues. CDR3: CASSPRGSFNEKLFF. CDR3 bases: TGTGCCAGCAGCCCCAGGGGCTCCTTTAATGAAAAACTGTTTTTT.

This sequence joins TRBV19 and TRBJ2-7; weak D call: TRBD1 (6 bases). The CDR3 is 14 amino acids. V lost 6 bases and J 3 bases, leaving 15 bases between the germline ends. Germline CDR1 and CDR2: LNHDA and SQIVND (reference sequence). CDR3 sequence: CASSTPGQNYEQYF. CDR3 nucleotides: TGTGCCAGTAGCACCCCCGGACAGAACTACGAGCAGTACTTC.

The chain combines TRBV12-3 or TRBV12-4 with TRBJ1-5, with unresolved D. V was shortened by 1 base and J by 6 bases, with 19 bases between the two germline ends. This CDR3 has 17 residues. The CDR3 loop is CASSLGSSRGIGQPQHF. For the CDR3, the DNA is TGTGCCAGCAGTTTAGGGAGCTCACGAGGGATAGGTCAGCCCCAGCATTTT.

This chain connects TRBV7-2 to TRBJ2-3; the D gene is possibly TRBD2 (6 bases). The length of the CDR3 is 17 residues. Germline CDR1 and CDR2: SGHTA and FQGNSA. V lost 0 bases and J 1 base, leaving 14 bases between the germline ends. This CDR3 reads CASSLAPLAGRTDTQYF. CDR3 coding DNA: TGTGCCAGCAGCTTAGCTCCACTAGCCGGCCGCACAGATACGCAGTATTTT.

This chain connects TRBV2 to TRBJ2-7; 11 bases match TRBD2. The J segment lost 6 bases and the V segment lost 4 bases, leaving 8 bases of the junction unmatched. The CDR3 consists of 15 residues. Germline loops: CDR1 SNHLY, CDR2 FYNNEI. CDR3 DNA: TGTGCCAGCAGTGCACCTCTAGCGGGAGGTGGCGAGCAGTACTTC. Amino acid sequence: CASSAPLAGGGEQYF.

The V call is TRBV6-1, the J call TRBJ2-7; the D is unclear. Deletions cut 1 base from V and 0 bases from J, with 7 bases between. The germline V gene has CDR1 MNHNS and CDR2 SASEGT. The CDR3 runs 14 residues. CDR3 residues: CASSEVGASYEQYF. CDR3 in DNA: TGTGCCAGCAGTGAAGTTGGTGCCTCCTACGAGCAGTACTTC.

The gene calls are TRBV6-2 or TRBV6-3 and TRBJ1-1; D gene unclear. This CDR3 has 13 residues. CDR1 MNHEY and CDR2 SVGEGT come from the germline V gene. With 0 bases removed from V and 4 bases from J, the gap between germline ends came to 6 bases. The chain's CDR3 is CASSYSAVTEAFF. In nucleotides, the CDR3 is TGTGCCAGCAGTTACTCGGCGGTCACTGAAGCTTTCTTT.

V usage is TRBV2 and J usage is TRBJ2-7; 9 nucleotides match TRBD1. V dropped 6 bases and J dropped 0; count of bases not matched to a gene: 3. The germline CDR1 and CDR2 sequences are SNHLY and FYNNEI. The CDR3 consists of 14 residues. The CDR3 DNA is TGTGCCAGCAGGCACAGGGGGCCCTCCTACGAGCAGTACTTC. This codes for CASRHRGPSYEQYF.

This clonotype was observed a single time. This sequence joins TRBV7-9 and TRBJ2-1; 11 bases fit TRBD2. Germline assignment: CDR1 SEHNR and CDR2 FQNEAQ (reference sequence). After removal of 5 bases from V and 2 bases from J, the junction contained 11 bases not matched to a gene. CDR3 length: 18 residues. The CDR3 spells CASSPGSGGAIAYNEQFF. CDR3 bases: TGTGCCAGCAGCCCGGGTAGCGGGGGGGCCATAGCCTACAATGAGCAGTTCTTC.

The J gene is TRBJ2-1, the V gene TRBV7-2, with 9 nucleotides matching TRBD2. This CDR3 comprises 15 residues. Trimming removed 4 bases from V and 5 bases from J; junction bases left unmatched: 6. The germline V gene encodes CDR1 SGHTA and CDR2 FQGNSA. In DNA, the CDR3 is TGTGCCAGCAGCTCCTCTAGCGGGGTGCACAATGAGCAGTTCTTC. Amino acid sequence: CASSSSSGVHNEQFF.

In DNA, the CDR3 is TGTGCCAGCAGCCCTCGGACTAGCGGGGGGGATGAGACCCAGTACTTC. It yields the protein CASSPRTSGGDETQYF. The genes are TRBV3-1 and TRBJ2-7; TRBD2 matches at 15 bases. The tail of the sequence fits TRBJ2-5 better, so the J call may be wrong. Germline-derived CDR1 and CDR2 are LGHDT and YNNKEL (reference sequence). CDR3 length: 16 amino acids.

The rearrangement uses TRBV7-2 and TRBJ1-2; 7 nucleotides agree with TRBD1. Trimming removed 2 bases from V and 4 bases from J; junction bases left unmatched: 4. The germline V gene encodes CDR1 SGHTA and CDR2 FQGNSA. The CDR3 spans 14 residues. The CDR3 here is CASSLTGEIYGYTF. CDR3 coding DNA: TGTGCCAGCAGCTTAACAGGGGAAATCTATGGCTACACCTTC.

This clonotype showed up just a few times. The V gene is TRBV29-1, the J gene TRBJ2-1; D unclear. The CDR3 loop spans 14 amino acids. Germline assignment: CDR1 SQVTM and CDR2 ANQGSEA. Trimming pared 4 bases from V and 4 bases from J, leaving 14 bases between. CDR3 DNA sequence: TGCAGCGTTGTGACTGGTTGGCTGTACAATGAGCAGTTCTTC. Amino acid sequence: CSVVTGWLYNEQFF.

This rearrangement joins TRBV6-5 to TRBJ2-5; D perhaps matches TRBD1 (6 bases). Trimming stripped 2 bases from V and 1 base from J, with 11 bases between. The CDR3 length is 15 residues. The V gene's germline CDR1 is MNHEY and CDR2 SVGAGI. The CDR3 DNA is TGTGCCAGCAGTTACCAGGGGCCCGTCCAAGAGACCCAGTACTTC. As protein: CASSYQGPVQETQYF.

The CDR3 DNA sequence: TGCGCCAGCAGCGATGACTACAATGAGCAGTTCTTC. This sequence encodes CASSDDYNEQFF. This chain links TRBV5-1 with TRBJ2-1; D remains ambiguous. The germline CDR1 and CDR2 sequences are SGHRS and YFSETQ. Trimming left V 4 bases short and J 3 bases short, with 5 bases between. This CDR3 has 12 residues.

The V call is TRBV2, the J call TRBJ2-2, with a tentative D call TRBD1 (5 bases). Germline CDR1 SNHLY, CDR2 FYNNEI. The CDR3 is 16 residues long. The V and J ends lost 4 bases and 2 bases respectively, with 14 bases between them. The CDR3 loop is CASSALGPPNTGELFF. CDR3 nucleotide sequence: TGTGCCAGCAGTGCGCTGGGGCCTCCCAACACCGGGGAGCTGTTTTTT.

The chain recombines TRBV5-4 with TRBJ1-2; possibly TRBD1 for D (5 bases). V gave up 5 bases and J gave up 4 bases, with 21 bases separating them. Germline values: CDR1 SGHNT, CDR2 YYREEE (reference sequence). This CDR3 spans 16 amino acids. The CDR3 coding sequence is TGTGCCAGCAGTCCGGCCATCGGGGGGGTGAGCTATGGCTACACCTTC. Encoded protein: CASSPAIGGVSYGYTF.

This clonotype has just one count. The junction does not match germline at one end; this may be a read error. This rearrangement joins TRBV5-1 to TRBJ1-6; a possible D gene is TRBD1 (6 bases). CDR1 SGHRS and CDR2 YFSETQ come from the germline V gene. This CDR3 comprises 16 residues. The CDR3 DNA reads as TGCGCCAGCAGTTTGGCCGGGGGGCGTCATGGTTCACCCCTCCACTTT. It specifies CASSLAGGRHGSPLHF.

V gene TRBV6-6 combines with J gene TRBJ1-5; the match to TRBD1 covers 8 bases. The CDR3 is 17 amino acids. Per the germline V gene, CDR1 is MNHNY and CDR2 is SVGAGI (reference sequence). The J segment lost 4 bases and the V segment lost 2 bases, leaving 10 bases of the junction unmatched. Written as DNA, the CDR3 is TGTGCCAGCAGTTACGGTCAGGGGGCCGTGGGGAATCAGCCCCAGCATTTT. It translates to CASSYGQGAVGNQPQHF.

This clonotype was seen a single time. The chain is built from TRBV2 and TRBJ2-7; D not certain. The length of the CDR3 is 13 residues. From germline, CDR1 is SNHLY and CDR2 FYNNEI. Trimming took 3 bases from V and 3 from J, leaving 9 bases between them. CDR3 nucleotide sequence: TGTGCCAGCAGTGAGAATCCTAACTACGAGCAGTACTTC. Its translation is CASSENPNYEQYF.

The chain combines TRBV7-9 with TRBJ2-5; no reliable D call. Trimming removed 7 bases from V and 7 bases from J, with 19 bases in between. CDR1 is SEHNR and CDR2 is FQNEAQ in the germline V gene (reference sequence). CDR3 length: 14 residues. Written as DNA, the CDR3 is TGTGCCAGCACTACCACACATGCATGGGGGACCCAGTACTTC. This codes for CASTTTHAWGTQYF.